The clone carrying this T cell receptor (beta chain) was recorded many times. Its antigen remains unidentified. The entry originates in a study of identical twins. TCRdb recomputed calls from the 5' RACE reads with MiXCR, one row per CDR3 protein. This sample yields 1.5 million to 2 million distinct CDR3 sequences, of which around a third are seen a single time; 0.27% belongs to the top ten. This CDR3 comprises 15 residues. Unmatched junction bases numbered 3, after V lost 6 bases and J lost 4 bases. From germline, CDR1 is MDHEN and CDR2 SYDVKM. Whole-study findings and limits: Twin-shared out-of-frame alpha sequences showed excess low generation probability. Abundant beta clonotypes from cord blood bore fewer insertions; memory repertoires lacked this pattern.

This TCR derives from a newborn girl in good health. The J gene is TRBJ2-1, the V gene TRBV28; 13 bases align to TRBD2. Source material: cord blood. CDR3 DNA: TGTGCCAGCAGGGTGACTAGCGGGGGGTACAATGAGCAGTTCTTC. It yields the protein CASRVTSGGYNEQFF.